This T cell receptor (beta chain) is from a study of shared clonotypes between healthy human individuals (dated by TCRdb to the early 2020s). Concerning the study at large: The cohort comprised a couple of women and a few men aged 18 to 49 years. To increase sequencing depth and limit assay-specific biases, TCR repertoire library preparation and sequencing were carried out by different laboratories using diverse techniques. Leukapheresis yielded between about 0.94 and 9 billion PBMCs per donor. Blood TCR repertoires of five healthy adults were deeply sequenced to estimate repertoire size and the extent of clonotype sharing between individuals. Per donor, three plates each were used for CD4 naive and CD4 memory, two for CD8 naive, and one for CD8 memory.

The CDR3 runs 17 residues from the cysteine to the phenylalanine. CDR3 DNA is the only sequence kept; it has 51 bases, read in frame from the first base. V ends up 0 bases short and J 0 bases short, with an unmatched junction base count of 3. In the germline V gene, CDR1 corresponds to SNHLY and CDR2 to FYNNEI. Of note for this clone: Its antigen has not been determined. There are no base qualities to consult, and no much larger clone falls within one base.

Results and caveats for the whole study, not just this receptor: Because the study included a small number of donors, the genetic and exposure-history diversity represented was limited. Sampling was limited to blood, and TCR repertoires in tissue likely differ from TCR repertoires in blood. Compared with non-shared clonotypes, the clonotypes found in all four sorted-subset donors had higher generation probabilities. Naive subsets generally had larger estimated clonotype richness than memory subsets did. Rarefaction of sorted-subset datasets indicated incomplete sequencing despite the large sequencing depth. Based on pairwise subsampling, the degree of clonotype sharing among donors was expected to be affected by sequencing depth. Across a handful of donors, around 5.4% of naive CD4, approximately 3.6% of naive CD8, roughly 2.2% of memory CD4, and roughly 0.4% of memory CD8 clonotypes were shared.

CD8 naive samples were obtained by positive selection for CCR7 among CD45RO-negative cells, yielding a CD45RA+CCR7+ population from which TemRA cells were excluded. The donors were healthy, HIV-negative adults with no recently reported acute infections or vaccinations. Only Caucasian adults living in Nashville, Tennessee, USA were represented among the donors. After blood collection by leukapheresis, PBMCs were isolated using Ficoll-Histopaque density gradient centrifugation and then cryopreserved in the vapor phase of liquid nitrogen. Analytical flow cytometry was used to check the purity and quantity of every magnetically sorted T cell population. Each sorted fraction had its genomic DNA isolated and then quantified by UV absorbance on a Nanodrop 2000c. Using the deep immunoSEQ assay, TCR CDR3 regions were amplified from genomic DNA by multiplex PCR. Extracted genomic DNA from each cell subset was distributed evenly across all wells of several immunoSEQ 96-well plates, and each plate was treated as a replicate. For sorted subsets, roughly 200 ng genomic DNA, equal to 30,000 to 35,000 T cell genomes, was loaded into each replicate PCR. Purified libraries were measured with a Qubit 3.0 fluorometer, size-checked on a Bioanalyzer 2100, and measured again with the KAPA Library Quantification kit. Every immunoSEQ 96-well plate was sequenced on a dedicated single-read 150-cycle Illumina NextSeq 550 flow cell. Under the source paper's analysis protocol: The immunoSEQ output contained only junctional sequences without quality scores, so filtering could not match that applied to full-length reads. To assign V/J genes and CDR3, sequences were annotated against IMGT germline references using PyIR, a Python wrapper for IgBLAST v1.9. Reads were removed for weak V/J assignments (E-value above 1e-6), missing CDR3, stop codons, out-of-frame junctions, or ambiguous translated residues. V3J clonotypes were defined as sequences sharing the same inferred V gene, J gene, and CDR3 amino acid sequence. To compute the percentage overlap between repertoires, the number of shared unique clonotypes was divided by the size of the smaller repertoire. Richness of each repertoire was evaluated using RTK rarefaction, the Chao1 estimator, and Recon v2.1 estimates of unobserved clonotypes. OLGA was used to compute generation probabilities for all TCRbeta clonotypes that the gDNA method yielded from a few donors. Here the immuneACCESS table is served through TCRdb, limited to in-frame sequences with V and J called. Missing clones are a known gap in these copies; in checked studies unresolved V genes cover under half, and the rest lacks a known reason. Clone size and the V and J calls come from that table; the DNA yielded D and trimming. In all, the sample holds about 580,000 clones, and roughly 98% of those were seen once. The biggest ten clones account for around 0.3% of the sample.

This sequence was found in a man aged 30 to 39 in good health. Material for sequencing was naive CD8+ T cells sorted from blood. In light of the paper, this sample's cell subset or site label describes: CD45RA+CCR7+. The chain joins TRBV2 to TRBJ1-4; TRBD1 agrees with 8 junctional bases. For the CDR3, the sequence is CASSEAGQDATNEKLFF. Read as DNA, the sequence is TGTGCCAGCAGTGAAGCGGGACAGGACGCAACTAATGAAAAACTGTTTTTT.